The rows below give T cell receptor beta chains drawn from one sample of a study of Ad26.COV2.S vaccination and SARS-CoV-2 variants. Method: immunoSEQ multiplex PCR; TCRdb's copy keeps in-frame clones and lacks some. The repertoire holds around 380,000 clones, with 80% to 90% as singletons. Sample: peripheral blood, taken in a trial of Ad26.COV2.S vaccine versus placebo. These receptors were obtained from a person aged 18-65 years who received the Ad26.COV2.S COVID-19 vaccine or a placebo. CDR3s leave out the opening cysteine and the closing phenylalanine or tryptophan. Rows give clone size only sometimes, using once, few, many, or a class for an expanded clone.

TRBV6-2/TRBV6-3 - ASSYNVQSEAF
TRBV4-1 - ASSQDVLGASYNSPLH
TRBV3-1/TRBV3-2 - ASSLASGQYNSPLH
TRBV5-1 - ASSLATGTGAGGYT
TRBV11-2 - ASTQRTGNEQF
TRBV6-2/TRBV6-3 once ASSSASGYQETQY
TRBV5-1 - ASSPGPTDTQY
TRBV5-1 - ASSFGTANTGELF
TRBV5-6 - ASSFPGGGTDTQY
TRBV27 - ASERVGTGELF
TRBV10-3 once AISAGDRGYTEAF
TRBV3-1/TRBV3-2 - ASSQGSGANVLT
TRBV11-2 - ASSSVQGRGNTIY
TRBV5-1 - ASSLAGATIYEQY
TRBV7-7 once ASSLRLSSYNEQF
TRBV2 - ASSGQETYGYT
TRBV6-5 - ASSGTVKETQY
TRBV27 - ASSLTPTGELF
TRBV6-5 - ASSSASGGAQF
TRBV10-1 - ASSEGGATSYEQY
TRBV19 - ASSPYSNQPQH
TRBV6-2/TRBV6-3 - ASSSLGTGSTDTQY
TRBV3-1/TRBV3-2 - ASSQGGLLLYGYT
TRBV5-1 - ASSPGTTNTGELF
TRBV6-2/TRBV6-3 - ASSLGTTYEQY
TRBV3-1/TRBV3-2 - ASSPGSIAGGLTTGELF
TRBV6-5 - ASSYSTGYTEAF
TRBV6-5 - ASTNAGGYT
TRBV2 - ASGQTNQPQH
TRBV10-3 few AIRGQGAGELF
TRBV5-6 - ASSLAGSSYEQY
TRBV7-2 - ASSKSRQGAETQY
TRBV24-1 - ATSDRVNYEQY
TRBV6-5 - ASREDRPNYGYT
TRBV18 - ASSPGQGAAGNTIY
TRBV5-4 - ASSKNGLGADNEQF
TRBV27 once ASSPVVLAGSREKLF
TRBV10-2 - ASREAGGLSRNEQF
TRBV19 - ASSTPQVGNGETQY
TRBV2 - ASSAKDRASGGYT
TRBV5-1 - ASSLGLAGGNSPLH
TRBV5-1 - ASSSALSSYNEQF
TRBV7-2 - ASSLSTGTNTEAF
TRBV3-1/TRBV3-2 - ASRQGQETQY
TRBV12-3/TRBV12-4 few ASSGRVNYGYT